The source of this TCR beta chain is a study of naive and memory T cell subsets (dated by TCRdb to the late 2010s). For context, the study as a whole: An open-source, UMI-based TCR alpha and beta sequencing pipeline was applied to sorted naive and memory peripheral blood T cell subsets. RNA was DNase-treated and reverse transcribed with TCR constant-region primers, mostly using SuperScript III. The results of the functional CMV T cell responses matched the IgG serology results in every case. Results the study describes overall, beyond this receptor: Gini index rose and Shannon and inverse Simpson diversity fell from naive through CM, EM and EMRA in both CD4 and CD8 cells. A few larger clonotypes were present in naive repertoires, especially CD8 naive repertoires, and these clonotypes were possibly memory cells re-expressing CD45RA. Once error correction was done, more than 95% of naive TCR sequences showed up just once, which made the naive abundance distributions much steeper than those of the memory subsets. TCR abundance followed a power law with an exponent that was different for naive and memory subsets but consistent across the three individuals. A clonotype was defined as a single alpha or beta chain sequence rather than as a paired alpha/beta receptor. The repertoire findings for the naive and memory subsets could not be validated, as no ground truth was available. RNA-based TCR counts may be influenced by expression changes linked to T cell activation and differentiation.

From the germline V gene, CDR1 is SNHLY and CDR2 is FYNNEI. V loses 2 bases, J loses 8 bases, and the germline ends lie 16 bases apart. Reading from cysteine to phenylalanine, the CDR3 counts 15 amino acids. The kept DNA is CDR3 alone, 45 bases in frame from the first base. To prepare the library, UMI-ligation and nested PCR was applied. The beta constant-region primer consisted of an equimolar mixture of two oligonucleotides that together covered TRBC1 and TRBC2. A single-stranded oligonucleotide bearing the SP2 primer plus a 12-nucleotide UMI was ligated onto the 3' end of the cDNA by T4 RNA ligase 1. Four rounds of PCR were used to amplify ligated cDNA, with nested alpha and beta constant-region primers being used together with the SP2 primer. Incubation of the ligation reaction lasted roughly 20-25 hours at 16 degrees C. PCR2 was usually performed as a SYBR Green qPCR and halted at a preset threshold so that over-amplification would not occur. Apart from the first purification, every purification step used Agencourt AMPure XP magnetic beads. Library amounts were measured by Qubit and library quality was assessed on a TapeStation, where the main peak was expected at around 650 bp. Sequencing of the pooled libraries was done on an Illumina MiSeq using v2 2x251 paired-end kits, which typically yielded roughly 0.85-2 million reads per sample. Libraries were pooled at approximately 4 nM per sample, and about 4.5-7.5% PhiX was added to improve cluster recognition. In the paper's pipeline: V and J genes were assigned to Demultiplexor-processed FASTQ reads by Decombinator through tag matching, with a single base-pair mismatch being allowed. UMIs were used by Collapsinator to correct both sequencing errors and frequency errors arising from PCR heterogeneity. CDR3Translator translated TCRs and extracted CDR3s from the conserved cysteine to the FGXG phenylalanine, flagging non-productive sequences. Gini, Shannon entropy and inverse Simpson indices were computed after subsampling the repertoires to the same number of UMI-defined TCRs. Power-law fits to clonotype abundance distributions were performed by maximum likelihood within the linear range. When run on a single naive CD8 sample, MIGEC and the pipeline yielded similar UMI counts, similar unique TCR numbers and similar clonal distributions. One analysis removed from the naive repertoire any naive TCRs that were also present in any memory subset from the same donor. A set of several thousand CMV-associated CDR3 sequences, compiled from VDJdb and a published dataset, was used to search the repertoires. TCRdb reprocessed the public reads (quality trimming at Q25 with fastp, clone calling with MiXCR) and kept in-frame beta chains. Each CDR3 protein gets just one entry, which takes the most common genes and DNA from the rows behind it. The V and J calls reflect TCRdb's pipeline rather than the authors' work. The sample has approximately 140,000 distinct CDR3 sequences on record, around 15% of them singletons. The ten top clones hold roughly 0.14% of the sample.

Only one count was recorded for this clonotype. Its antigen target is currently unknown. No base qualities exist here, and no much larger clone lies one base off it. Separate amplification of TCR alpha and beta chain libraries was performed from the second PCR step onward. CMV status of each donor was established by measuring IFNgamma production from CD4+ T cells after fresh PBMCs were stimulated overnight with CMV viral lysate. CD4 T cells were positively selected using Miltenyi beads, after which CD8 T cells were positively selected from the CD4-negative fraction. Cells stained for CD3, CD4, CD8, CD45RA, CD27 and a live/dead dye were sorted on a BD Aria II into four subsets by CD45RA and CD27. Blood was obtained from a few healthy volunteers, and the blood from each volunteer was fractionated into CD4 and CD8 T cells and subsequently into four differentiation subsets. Approximately 120 ml of peripheral blood was collected from each donor, and PBMC were isolated from the blood using Ficoll-Paque PLUS density-gradient centrifugation. Sorted cells were lysed in RLT buffer, after which RNA was extracted using a Qiagen RNeasy kit and stored at -80 degrees C.

The TCR comes from a human donor in good health. This receptor chain uses TRBV2 and TRBJ1-5; a tentative D call is TRBD1 (5 bases match). Sequencing was performed on naive CD4+ T cells from blood. The cell subset or site label of this sample denotes: naive T cells, CD45RA high CD27+. This receptor has the CDR3 CASSEQGQGIKPQHF. Here is the DNA: TGTGCCAGCAGTGAACAGGGTCAAGGGATAAAGCCCCAGCATTTT.